The T cell receptor (beta chain) described here comes from a study of cytomegalovirus exposure and HLA in healthy donors. Deletions cut 3 bases from V and 1 base from J, with 13 bases between. The CDR3 has 15 residues. For this clone: Antigen specificity is unknown.

Study observations and caveats: Earlier results showed most TCR beta V segments being productive about 87% or about 30% of the time.

13 Jbeta primers and 60 Vbeta primers were used for the PCR. The data were produced by immunoSEQ multiplex PCR, yet TCRdb's version contains in-frame clones alone and is incomplete. Of fewer than 200,000 clones listed, over 75% are singletons. V is TRBV6-7 and J is TRBJ2-7; possible D gene TRBD2, 6 bases. TRBV6-7 is an ORF, and what it does is uncertain. The TCR originated in a girl under three years old in good health and CMV-seronegative. Sequenced material: PBMCs. The CDR3, as DNA: TGTGCCAGCAGTTATTCGGCGGGGCGATCCTACGAGCAGTACTTC. Its translation is CASSYSAGRSYEQYF.